This TCR beta chain originates from a study of T cell responses to AZD1222 COVID-19 vaccine. Assay used: immunoSEQ multiplex PCR; TCRdb lists only in-frame clones, some missing. The repertoire holds fewer than 110,000 clones, with just over 85% as singletons. Germline V CDR1 and CDR2: LGHDT, YNNKEL (reference sequence). This CDR3 is built from 17 residues. Trimming removed 1 base from V and 3 bases from J; junction bases left unmatched: 7. About this clone itself: The antigen is not known.

General study results and limits: Spike-specific TCR breadth and depth rose after two AZD1222 doses. Dominant at 160-218 and 743-854, vaccine-associated CD4 TCRs also spanned spike.

This sequence was found in an adult in good health. Sequences were derived from peripheral blood, sampled on day 0 of AZD1222 vaccination. V gene TRBV3-1 (or the pseudogene TRBV3-2) combines with J gene TRBJ2-2; 8 bases fit TRBD2. CDR3 loop: CASSQGSVAGHTGELFF. In DNA, the CDR3 is TGTGCCAGCAGCCAAGGGAGTGTAGCGGGACACACCGGGGAGCTGTTTTTT.